This TCR beta chain comes out of a study of cytomegalovirus exposure and HLA in healthy donors. With regard to this clone: Antigen: not known.

This PCR relied on a set of 60 Vbeta primers and 13 Jbeta primers. Generated by immunoSEQ multiplex PCR, the TCRdb table keeps only in-frame clones and is missing some. The profile shows about 180,000 clones, about 80% of them singletons. Study-level points and caveats: Data from an earlier analysis indicated that most TCR beta V segments were productive either about 87% or about 30% of the time. Some V segments (TRBV6-2 and TRBV6-3 among them) were excluded as indistinguishable.

The CDR3 spans 17 residues. The ends lost 6 bases at V and 1 base at J; junction bases unmatched: 7. Germline assignment: CDR1 SNHLY and CDR2 FYNNEI. The sequenced material came from PBMCs. The V and J genes are TRBV2 and TRBJ2-1; 12 bases align to TRBD2. This sequence originates from a man between 40 and 49 years old in good health and CMV-seronegative. The CDR3 bases are TGTGCCAGCAGCGGGCTAGCGGGGGGGCCATCCTACAATGAGCAGTTCTTC. Translating gives CASSGLAGGPSYNEQFF.